The sequence of this T cell receptor beta chain was determined in a study of blood T cell repertoires in COVID-19. Study as a whole: The United States, Italy and Spain supplied acute and convalescent COVID-19 samples. T cells, B-cell-depleted T cells, or PBMCs provided the cDNA or gDNA that served as material.

As originally analysed: From reference gene primer amplification, estimates of nucleated cell counts were derived. TCRdb keeps only in-frame clones here, not all; method: immunoSEQ multiplex PCR. V and J calls and clone size follow that table, whereas D and trimming were derived from the DNA. This table has over 25,000 clones, more than 80% appearing once. The ends were cut back, 3 bases at V and 4 bases at J, with 19 bases in the middle. The CDR3 loop spans 18 amino acids. The germline V gene encodes CDR1 MDHEN and CDR2 SYDVKM. The sample taken for sequencing was peripheral blood. The source is a human donor in a cohort sampled during active COVID-19. The rearrangement uses TRBV28 and TRBJ2-6; weak D call: TRBD2 (5 bases). CDR3 sequence (DNA): TGTGCCAGCAGTTTTGGAGGATCGACTCTCGGAGGGGCCAACGTCCTGACTTTC. It encodes CASSFGGSTLGGANVLTF. Complete variable domain (other parts from reference TRBV28 and TRBJ2-6): DVKVTQSSRYLVKRTGEKVFLECVQDMDHENMFWYRQDPGLGLRLIYFSYDVKMKEKGDIPEGYSVSREKKERFSLILESASTNQTSMYLCASSFGGSTLGGANVLTFGAGSRLTVL.